This passage covers 13 T cell receptor beta chains from one sample sequenced in a study of long-term antiretroviral therapy in people with HIV. The assay, immunoSEQ v3.0, was run at survey level. Repertoires were generated with immunoSEQ multiplex PCR, while TCRdb's copy carries only in-frame clones and drops some. Seen here are about 15,000 clones, around nine tenths observed once, and the top ten hold around 12%. Source: unsorted PBMCs, taken 6.9 years after starting antiretroviral therapy. The receptors stem from a man in his forties or fifties with HIV.

This clone came up once. This rearrangement joins TRBV5-1 to TRBJ2-3, with D possibly being TRBD1 (5 bases). The CDR3 has 13 amino acids. V was clipped by 1 base and J by 5 bases, with 8 bases between them. Germline values: CDR1 SGHRS, CDR2 YFSETQ. Written as DNA, the CDR3 is TGCGCCAGCAGCTTGTGGGGCCAAGATACGCAGTATTTT. Translating gives CASSLWGQDTQYF.

DNA for the CDR3: TGTGCCAGCAGCGTAGGGACGGACACCTACGAGCAGTACTTC. This gives the protein CASSVGTDTYEQYF. The V and J genes are TRBV9 and TRBJ2-7, with D possibly matching TRBD1 (5 bases). CDR1 is SGDLS and CDR2 is YYNGEE in the germline V gene. The V gene lost 0 bases and the J gene lost 2 bases, with 9 bases spanning the gap. The CDR3 totals 14 residues.

This sequence joins TRBV5-6 and TRBJ1-2; perhaps TRBD1 as D (5 bases). This CDR3 spans 14 amino acids. Per the germline V gene, CDR1 is SGHDT and CDR2 is YYEEEE. V gave up 3 bases and J gave up 8 bases, with 17 bases separating them. CDR3 residues: CASSYPGGGYGYTF. DNA for the CDR3: TGTGCCAGCAGCTACCCCGGGGGAGGATACGGCTACACCTTC.

The V and J genes are TRBV5-1 and TRBJ2-7; TRBD2 aligns across 12 bases. CDR3 length: 15 residues. The germline gives CDR1 SGHRS, CDR2 YFSETQ. The J segment lost 2 bases and the V segment lost 5 bases, leaving 5 bases of the junction unmatched. CDR3 nucleotides: TGCGCCAGCAGAGAGAGGACTAGCGGGGCCTACGAGCAGTACTTC. Translated: CASRERTSGAYEQYF. The whole variable domain, filled in from reference TRBV5-1 and TRBJ2-7, reads KAGVTQTPRYLIKTRGQQVTLSCSPISGHRSVSWYQQTPGQGLQFLFEYFSETQRNKGNFPGRFSGRQFSNSRSEMNVSTLELGDSALYLCASRERTSGAYEQYFGPGTRLTVT.

This chain connects TRBV18 to TRBJ2-1; no clear D gene. Between the trimmed V and J ends, which lost 1 base and 3 bases, there was a span of 13 bases. Germline V gives CDR1 KGHSH, CDR2 LQKENI. The CDR3 length is 16 residues. DNA for the CDR3: TGTGCCAGCTCACCACGAGTAACTCCCGACTACAATGAGCAGTTCTTC. Its protein is CASSPRVTPDYNEQFF.

The V gene is TRBV5-1, the J gene TRBJ1-1; D unresolved. The CDR3 length is 14 residues. CDR1 and CDR2 (germline): SGHRS, YFSETQ. Trimming pared 5 bases from V and 5 bases from J, leaving 16 bases between. The chain's CDR3 is CASSSAVGRTEAFF. DNA of the CDR3: TGCGCCAGCAGTTCGGCAGTGGGAAGGACTGAAGCTTTCTTT.

V is TRBV27 and J is TRBJ2-3, with 12 nucleotides matching TRBD2. Germline CDR1 is MNHEY and CDR2 is SMNVEV (reference sequence). Trimming at V came to 3 bases and at J to 1 base, leaving 11 bases not matched to a gene. The CDR3 is 19 amino acids. CDR3 coding DNA: TGTGCCAGCAGTTTTTCCCTAGCGGGAGGGCCATCTGGCACAGATACGCAGTATTTT. It translates to CASSFSLAGGPSGTDTQYF.

The CDR3 loop is CASSLGTNQPQHF. The CDR3 nucleotides read TGTGCCAGCAGCTTAGGGACAAATCAGCCCCAGCATTTT. This rearrangement joins TRBV11-2 to TRBJ1-5, with D tentatively TRBD1 (5 bases). The CDR3 has 13 amino acids. Trimming removed 1 base from V and 4 bases from J, with 5 bases in between. CDR1 and CDR2 from the germline V gene are SGHAT and FQNNGV.

As DNA, the CDR3 is TGTGCCAGCAGGGGGATGGGCAGAGCCTATGGCTACACCTTC. Translation gives CASRGMGRAYGYTF. V usage is TRBV6-5 and J usage is TRBJ1-2; D is unresolved. Germline values: CDR1 MNHEY, CDR2 SVGAGI. The V end lost 6 bases, the J end lost 4 bases, and 15 bases lay between the germline ends. CDR3 length equals 14 residues.

V usage is TRBV5-4 and J usage is TRBJ2-3; 9 bases align to TRBD1. Germline trimming cut 4 bases from V and 10 bases from J; bases unmatched to any gene: 16. The germline CDR1 and CDR2 sequences are SGHNT and YYREEE (reference sequence). The CDR3 consists of 16 residues. The CDR3 DNA reads TGTGCCAGCAGCGCGTACGGGACAGGGTTCCCCGGTTCGCAGTATTTT. Its translation: CASSAYGTGFPGSQYF.

V usage is TRBV6-6 and J usage is TRBJ2-7, with 9 bases lining up with TRBD2. Germline assignment: CDR1 MNHNY and CDR2 SVGAGI (reference sequence). The junction had 4 bases not matched to a gene; V was cut back by 4 bases and J by 3 bases. This CDR3 is 14 amino acids long. This CDR3 is CASSWSTSGYEQYF. CDR3 DNA: TGTGCCAGCAGTTGGTCGACTAGCGGCTACGAGCAGTACTTC.

The chain joins TRBV19 to TRBJ1-5, with TRBD1 as a possible D gene (6 bases). The CDR3 runs to 14 residues. The V end lost 7 bases, the J end lost 2 bases, and 12 bases lay between the germline ends. CDR1 is LNHDA, CDR2 SQIVND, per germline (reference sequence). DNA for the CDR3: TGTGCCAGTAAGGGAGGGGGGGGCAATCAGCCCCAGCATTTT. Residues: CASKGGGGNQPQHF. Full variable domain (missing parts from reference TRBV19 and TRBJ1-5): DGGITQSPKYLFRKEGQNVTLSCEQNLNHDAMYWYRQDPGQGLRLIYYSQIVNDFQKGDIAEGYSVSREKKESFPLTVTSAQKNPTAFYLCASKGGGGNQPQHFGDGTRLSIL.

The chain uses TRBV5-1 and TRBJ2-5, with D hard to call. V dropped 4 bases and J dropped 2 bases, with 3 bases sitting between them. Germline values: CDR1 SGHRS, CDR2 YFSETQ. The CDR3 totals 11 residues. CDR3 residues: CASSLQETQYF. The CDR3 nucleotides are TGCGCCAGCAGCCTACAAGAGACCCAGTACTTC.